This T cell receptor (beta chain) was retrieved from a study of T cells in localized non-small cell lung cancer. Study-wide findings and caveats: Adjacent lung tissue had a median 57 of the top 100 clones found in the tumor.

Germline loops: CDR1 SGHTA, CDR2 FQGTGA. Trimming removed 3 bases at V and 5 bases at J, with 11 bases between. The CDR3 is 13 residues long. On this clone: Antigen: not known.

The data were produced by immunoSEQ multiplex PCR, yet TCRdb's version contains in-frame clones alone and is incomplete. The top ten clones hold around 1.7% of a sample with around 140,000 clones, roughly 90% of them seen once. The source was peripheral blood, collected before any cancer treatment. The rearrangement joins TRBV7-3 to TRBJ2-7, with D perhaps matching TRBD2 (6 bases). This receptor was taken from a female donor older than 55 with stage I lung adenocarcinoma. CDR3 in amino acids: CASSFDGRDEQYF. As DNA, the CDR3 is TGTGCCAGCAGCTTCGACGGGAGAGACGAGCAGTACTTC.